This T cell receptor beta chain came from a study of T cells after yellow fever vaccination. Study-level findings and limits: Weaker overall, the secondary response nonetheless peaked faster (day 5 versus 15). Clones that expanded after primary vaccination mostly reappeared after the booster (roughly 96% CD4, about 89% CD8). A small share of clonotypes appeared in both CD4 and CD8 compartments.

CDR3 length: 14 residues. Germline V gene sequence: CDR1 LGHDT, CDR2 YNNKEL (reference sequence). Trimming took 2 bases from V and 6 from J, leaving 13 bases between them. This clonotype was detected many times. TCRdb used MiXCR to reprocess the 5' RACE reads, holding one entry per CDR3 protein. This table has more than 20,000 distinct CDR3 sequences, 5.2% appearing once. The receptor comes from a man between 18 and 29 years old who received the YFV17D yellow fever vaccine. The specimen comprised PBMCs, either bulk or a sorted T-cell subset (CD4+, CD8+, memory, or dextramer-sorted; not recorded which), sampled around 45 days after the first yellow fever vaccination. V and J are TRBV3-1 and TRBJ1-1, with unresolved D. The CDR3 coding sequence is TGTGCCAGCAGCCAACTGTTAGGAGGCCCTGAAGCTTTCTTT. Translation: CASSQLLGGPEAFF.